This T cell receptor beta chain was captured in a study of radiation and T cells in renal cell carcinoma. Study-level points and caveats: In blood, top tumor clones expanded by 2 weeks, shrinking by 4.

With regard to this clone: The antigen is unknown. The sample contains more than one DNA sequence encoding this CDR3.

Clones were sequenced by immunoSEQ multiplex PCR, and TCRdb holds only the in-frame ones, with some missing. The table lists roughly 86,000 clones, around 81% of them singletons. Time point noted: blood 4 weeks post-SBRT, at nephrectomy. The treatment was: 15 Gy SBRT to primary tumor, nephrectomy 4 weeks later. The germline gives CDR1 KGHSH, CDR2 LQKENI. V lost 0 bases, J lost 2 bases, and 8 bases lay in between. There are 15 residues in the CDR3. This TCR was sampled from a man aged 45 to 65 with renal cell carcinoma. The J gene is TRBJ2-1, the V gene TRBV18, with a possible D match to TRBD1 (6 bases). Sequenced here: blood, sampled from a patient whose treatment included radiotherapy and nephrectomy. CDR3: CASSPPGAAYNEQFF. DNA of the CDR3: TGTGCCAGCTCACCACCGGGGGCGGCCTACAATGAGCAGTTCTTC.